These 5 T cell receptor beta chains were sequenced from one sample in a study of regulatory T cells in long-lasting Graves disease. Building of the TCR beta libraries involved iRepertoire HTBI primers and Arm-PCR of CDR3 regions. Each CDR3 protein is one row after TCRdb ran MiXCR on the multiplex PCR reads. The sample lists approximately 470,000 distinct CDR3 sequences; roughly 16% were seen once. This sample's time point: newly diagnosed GD, antithyroid drugs for less than 3 months. The TCR library was made from RNA that had been extracted from PBMCs in TRIzol. These same data were also listed under a study on T cells in Graves' hyperthyroidism and ophthalmopathy.

This specimen was peripheral blood mononuclear cells (PBMCs), taken at new diagnosis, from a patient treated with antithyroid drugs. These receptors all come from a man aged 35-49 years with Graves disease.

CDR3 protein: CASSVVPRGTDTQYF. The CDR3 DNA reads as TGTGCCAGCAGCGTAGTTCCCCGCGGTACAGATACGCAGTATTTT. The genes are TRBV9 and TRBJ2-3; D is ambiguous. Trimming shortened V by 0 bases and J by 3 bases, and 11 bases separated the two germline ends. The CDR3 totals 15 residues. Germline V lookup: CDR1 SGDLS, CDR2 YYNGEE. The full variable domain, with the rest looked up from reference TRBV9 and TRBJ2-3, is DSGVTQTPKHLITATGQRVTLRCSPRSGDLSVYWYQQSLDQGLQFLIQYYNGEERAKGNILERFSAQQFPDLHSELNLSSLELGDSALYFCASSVVPRGTDTQYFGPGTRLTVL.

This clonotype was seen a few times. The chain combines TRBV11-3 with TRBJ1-2; possibly TRBD1 for D (5 bases). Germline CDR1 is SGHNT and CDR2 is YENEEA. The CDR3 spans 16 residues. The ends were cut back, 5 bases at V and 0 bases at J, with 16 bases in the middle. CDR3: CASSTRWGGTNYGYTF. For the CDR3, the DNA is TGTGCCAGCAGCACAAGATGGGGGGGGACTAACTATGGCTACACCTTC. The whole variable domain, filled in from reference TRBV11-3 and TRBJ1-2, reads EAGVVQSPRYKIIEKKQPVAFWCNPISGHNTLYWYLQNLGQGPELLIRYENEEAVDDSQLPKDRFSAERLKGVDSTLKIQPAELGDSAVYLCASSTRWGGTNYGYTFGSGTRLTVV.

This clonotype was counted many times. The chain employs TRBV7-9 and TRBJ2-7; D could derive from TRBD1 or TRBD2 (6 bases each). Trimming removed 4 bases from V and 9 bases from J, with 19 bases in between. The germline CDR1 and CDR2 sequences are SEHNR and FQNEAQ (reference sequence). CDR3 length: 14 amino acids. The DNA for the CDR3 is TGTGCCAGCAGCTCGGGGGACACCGGTATTGGGCAGTACTTC. This sequence encodes CASSSGDTGIGQYF.

This clonotype has at least ten counts. This chain connects TRBV6-1 to TRBJ2-6; D may be TRBD1 (6 bases). The CDR3 runs 15 residues. V was cut by 10 bases and J by 0 bases, with 13 bases left in between. Germline V gene sequence: CDR1 MNHNS, CDR2 SASEGT. The CDR3 DNA is TGTGCCACAGAAAGGGGGTTCTCTGGGGCCAACGTCCTGACTTTC. Translating gives CATERGFSGANVLTF.

The chain has TRBV24-1 and TRBJ2-1; 8 nucleotides align to TRBD2. V was clipped by 5 bases and J by 6 bases; unmatched bases: 5. Germline CDR1 reads KGHDR; CDR2 reads SFDVKD. The CDR3 has 14 amino acids. The CDR3 loop reads CATSGETSANEQFF. The CDR3 DNA sequence: TGTGCCACCAGTGGGGAGACTAGCGCCAATGAGCAGTTCTTC.